This T cell receptor beta chain was retrieved from a study of cytomegalovirus exposure and HLA in healthy donors. General study points: Most TCR sequences proved rare, with some public TCRs found in many donors. Cytomegalovirus status, reportedly, was diagnosed with high specificity and sensitivity by the classifier. A previous analysis found most TCR beta V segments productive roughly 87% or roughly 30% of the time. In the analysis, some V segments, TRBV6-2 and TRBV6-3 included, were excluded as indistinguishable.

Germline V gene data show CDR1 as SGHTA and CDR2 as FQGNSA. V lost 3 bases and J lost 2, with 12 bases in between. The CDR3 is made up of 15 amino acids. The primer mix had 60 Vbeta and 13 Jbeta primers. Generated by immunoSEQ multiplex PCR, the TCRdb table keeps only in-frame clones and is missing some. Seen in this sample are about 37,000 clones; the ten most common clones hold 5.5% to 7%. On this clone itself: Its target is unknown.

This rearrangement joins TRBV7-2 to TRBJ2-3; weak D call: TRBD2 (7 bases). This receptor was taken from a human donor in good health. Sequencing was performed on PBMCs. CDR3 sequence (DNA): TGTGCCAGCAGCTTCACGGGGGGCCCCACAGATACGCAGTATTTT. Residues: CASSFTGGPTDTQYF.